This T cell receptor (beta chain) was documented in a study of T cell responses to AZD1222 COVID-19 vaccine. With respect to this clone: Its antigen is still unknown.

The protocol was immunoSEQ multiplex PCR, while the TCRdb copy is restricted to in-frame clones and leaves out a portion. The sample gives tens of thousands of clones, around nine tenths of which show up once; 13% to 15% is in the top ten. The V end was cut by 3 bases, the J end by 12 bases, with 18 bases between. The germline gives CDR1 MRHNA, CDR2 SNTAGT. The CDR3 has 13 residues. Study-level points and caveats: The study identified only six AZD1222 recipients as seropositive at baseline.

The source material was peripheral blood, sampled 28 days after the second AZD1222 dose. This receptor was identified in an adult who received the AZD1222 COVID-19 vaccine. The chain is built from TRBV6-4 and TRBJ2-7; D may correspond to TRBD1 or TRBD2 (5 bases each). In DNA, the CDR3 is TGTGCCAGCAGTGAGCGGTCAGGGAGTCTGCCGTACTTC. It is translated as CASSERSGSLPYF.